This TCR beta chain was sequenced during a study of cytomegalovirus exposure and HLA in healthy donors. PCR amplification relied on 60 Vbeta primers (plus 13 Jbeta primers). Profiled with immunoSEQ multiplex PCR; TCRdb holds only in-frame clones, not every one. The sample yields 82,000 or so clones, around 9.1% seen once. What was sequenced was PBMCs. This clonotype was obtained from a man between 60 and 75 years old in good health and CMV-seropositive.

The CDR3 region is CATSNRGMANEKLFF. Written as DNA, the CDR3 is TGTGCCACCAGCAACAGGGGGATGGCTAATGAAAAACTGTTTTTT. The genes are TRBV15 and TRBJ1-4; 8 nucleotides line up with TRBD1. CDR3 size: 15 residues. The V and J ends lost 4 bases and 3 bases, in that order; junction bases with no gene match: 4. Germline assignment: CDR1 LNHNV and CDR2 YYDKDF (reference sequence).